The 21 T cell receptor beta chains given below trace back to one sample, sequenced in a study of molecular identifiers for immune sequencing clone quantification. TCRdb called the PCR reads again in MiXCR, with one record for every CDR3 protein. Here the sample spans around 89,000 distinct CDR3 sequences, 15% to 20% being singletons. Input material: naive CD8+ T cells from blood, with Jurkat cell RNA spiked in. Subset denoted: FACS-sorted CD8+CD4-CCR7+CD45RA+ naive T cells. Receptors were obtained from a human donor in good health. Some libraries in this study had Jurkat cell RNA spiked in.

The rearrangement links TRBV10-3 to TRBJ2-5, with TRBD2 matching 11 bases. Germline CDR1 and CDR2: ENHRY and SYGVKD. V shed 2 bases and J 4 bases; nucleotides not matched to a gene: 9. The length of the CDR3 is 17 residues. The CDR3 DNA follows: TGTGCCATCAGTGAGACCTATACTAGCGGGGGTCGAGAGACCCAGTACTTC. This codes for CAISETYTSGGRETQYF.

V usage is TRBV12-5 and J usage is TRBJ1-1; D not certain. The CDR3 is made up of 15 amino acids. The V gene's germline CDR1 is LGHNT and CDR2 FRNRAP. Trimming took 0 bases from V and 1 from J, leaving 9 bases between them. CDR3 sequence reads: CASGLVGGANTEAFF. The CDR3 bases are TGTGCTAGTGGTTTGGTGGGAGGAGCGAACACTGAAGCTTTCTTT.

There are many counts of this clonotype. This sequence joins TRBV6-6 and TRBJ2-1, with 8 nucleotides matching TRBD2. The CDR3 sequence is 16 residues long. Trimming removed 2 bases from V and 4 bases from J; junction bases left unmatched: 7. Germline-derived CDR1 and CDR2 are MNHNY and SVGAGI (reference sequence). This CDR3 reads CASSYPFASGYNEQFF. Written as DNA, the CDR3 is TGTGCCAGCAGTTACCCGTTTGCTAGCGGGTACAATGAGCAGTTCTTC.

In its sample, this clonotype was seen many times. CDR3 DNA: TGTGCCAGCTGGTCGCCGCCCAAGGGAGATACGCAGTATTTT. It encodes CASWSPPKGDTQYF. The chain combines TRBV6-2 or TRBV6-3 with TRBJ2-3; the D is unclear. Germline loops: CDR1 MNHEY, CDR2 SVGEGT. The CDR3 is 14 residues long. V dropped 8 bases and J dropped 5 bases, with 17 bases sitting between them.

Remarks on this clonotype: Given a much more abundant clone one base away, this may be a read error. The chain carries TRBV5-6 and TRBJ2-5; the D is unclear. The germline CDR1 and CDR2 sequences are SGHDT and YYEEEE. This CDR3 has 13 residues. The CDR3 spells CASRLAQEETQYF. As DNA, the CDR3 is TGTGCCAGCCGCTTGGCTCAGGAAGAGACCCAGTACTTC.

Note on this clonotype: Being one base from a much bigger clone, this may be a read error. The chain carries TRBV30 and TRBJ2-2, with D possibly being TRBD1 (6 bases). Per germline, CDR1 GTSNPN and CDR2 SVGIG (reference sequence). The CDR3 consists of 16 residues. CDR3 amino acids: CAWSVQGLLNTGEPFF. The CDR3 DNA sequence: TGTGCCTGGAGTGTACAGGGCCTATTGAACACCGGGGAGCCGTTTTTT. Looking up the rest from reference TRBV30 and TRBJ2-2 gives the full variable domain: SQTIHQWPATLVQPVGSPLSLECTVEGTSNPNLYWYRQAAGRGLQLLFYSVGIGQISSEVPQNLSASRPQDRQFILSSKKLLLSDSGFYLCAWSVQGLLNTGEPFFGEGSRLTVL.

This clonotype was seen many times. This chain connects TRBV3-1 to TRBJ2-2; no firm D call. Trimming removed 4 bases at V and 1 base at J, with 10 bases between. The CDR3 runs 15 residues. CDR1 is LGHDT and CDR2 is YNNKEL in the germline V gene (reference sequence). The CDR3 loop reads CASSPQPGNTGELFF. The DNA for the CDR3 is TGTGCCAGCAGCCCCCAGCCCGGGAACACCGGGGAGCTGTTTTTT.

Turning to this clonotype: A read error may be the cause here, since a much bigger clone is one base away. The V gene is TRBV27, the J gene TRBJ2-7; D possibly corresponds to TRBD2 (6 bases). The CDR3 contains 14 residues. The V gene's germline CDR1 is MNHEY and CDR2 SMNVEV (reference sequence). CDR3 amino acids: CAGSLLGGLYEQYF. The CDR3 coding sequence is TGTGCCGGCAGTTTATTGGGGGGTTTGTACGAGCAGTACTTC.

The table lists this clonotype with many counts. The gene calls are TRBV28 and TRBJ1-4; D unclear. Trimming removed 2 bases at V and 3 bases at J, with 13 bases between. This CDR3 contains 16 residues. Germline loops: CDR1 MDHEN, CDR2 SYDVKM. CDR3 bases: TGTGCCAGCAGTTTAACGGCGGGTCCGGCTAATGAAAAACTGTTTTTT. Translation: CASSLTAGPANEKLFF.

Concerning this clonotype itself: This may be a read error, as it is one base from a much larger clone. This chain uses TRBV6-5 with TRBJ2-1, with TRBD2 matching over 8 bases. CDR1 is MNHEY and CDR2 is SVGAGI in the germline V gene. The CDR3 is made up of 19 amino acids. The CDR3 bases are TGTGCCAGCAGTTACGGCCCCTCCCAGAGCGGGAGTGGACACAATGAGCAGTCCTTC. Translation: CASSYGPSQSGSGHNEQSF.

This clonotype was detected once. A single base separates this from a much larger clone, so it may be a read error. Given the absence of the conserved phenylalanine or tryptophan at the CDR3 end, a read error is likely. The CDR3 reads CASSDFQSYEQYS. CDR3 bases: TGTGCCAGCAGTGACTTTCAGTCCTACGAGCAGTACTCC. The chain uses TRBV2 and TRBJ2-7; no reliable D call. Germline V gene data show CDR1 as SNHLY and CDR2 as FYNNEI. V lost 3 bases and J lost 1, with 7 bases in between. This CDR3 is built from 13 residues.

There are many counts of this clonotype. The rearrangement links TRBV12-3 or TRBV12-4 to TRBJ1-2, with 7 bases aligning to TRBD1. J gave up 0 bases and V 4 bases, and 8 bases lay outside the gene matches. The CDR3 contains 16 residues. For the CDR3, the DNA is TGTGCCAGCAGTTCTTCCGGGACAGCAGCTAACTATGGCTACACCTTC. Translation gives CASSSSGTAANYGYTF.

This clonotype was found many times. This chain connects TRBV6-2 or TRBV6-3 to TRBJ2-1; D assignment may be TRBD1 or TRBD2 (5 bases each). Trimming shortened V by 4 bases and J by 6 bases, and 19 bases separated the two germline ends. Germline CDR1 reads MNHEY; CDR2 reads SVGEGT. CDR3 length: 16 amino acids. CDR3 nucleotides: TGTGCCAGCAGTTCCGTAAGGGGTACTAGGGGCAATGAGCAGTTCTTC. As protein: CASSSVRGTRGNEQFF.

This clonotype was seen repeatedly, ten times or more. The chain links TRBV29-1 to TRBJ1-1; tentative D call: TRBD1 (6 bases). The CDR3 has 13 amino acids. V gave up 7 bases and J gave up 4 bases, with 16 bases separating them. From germline, CDR1 is SQVTM and CDR2 ANQGSEA. The CDR3 sequence: CSATTGFGTEAFF. In nucleotides, the CDR3 is TGCAGCGCAACAACAGGGTTCGGCACTGAAGCTTTCTTT.

This clonotype has a count of ten or more. The chain employs TRBV28 and TRBJ2-5, with 13 positions matching TRBD2. Germline CDR1 is MDHEN and CDR2 is SYDVKM. V gave up 4 bases and J gave up 1 base; unmatched junction bases: 6. This CDR3 is 17 amino acids long. In DNA form, the CDR3 reads TGTGCCAGCAGTTGGGGGACTAGCGGGAATTCCCAAGAGACCCAGTACTTC. Protein sequence: CASSWGTSGNSQETQYF.

This clonotype was seen at least ten times. The chain couples TRBV7-9 to TRBJ1-2, with D perhaps matching TRBD1 (6 bases). The length of the CDR3 is 15 residues. Trimming pared 0 bases from V and 2 bases from J, leaving 10 bases between. The V gene's germline CDR1 is SEHNR and CDR2 FQNEAQ (reference sequence). For the CDR3, the DNA is TGTGCCAGCAGCTTAGCGGGTCAGGGGAACTATGGCTACACCTTC. Its translation: CASSLAGQGNYGYTF.

This clonotype was counted ten times or more. This chain links TRBV6-2 or TRBV6-3 with TRBJ2-5; the D is unclear. V was pared by 0 bases and J by 2 bases, with 4 bases between. There are 13 residues in the CDR3. From germline, CDR1 is MNHEY and CDR2 SVGEGT. The CDR3 DNA sequence: TGTGCCAGCAGTTACTCGGGGCAAGAGACCCAGTACTTC. It encodes CASSYSGQETQYF.

This clonotype was seen ten or more times. J is TRBJ2-5 and V is TRBV5-4; tentative D call: TRBD1 (6 bases). Germline values: CDR1 SGHNT, CDR2 YYREEE (reference sequence). The length of the CDR3 is 14 residues. V was cut by 3 bases and J by 3 bases, with 12 bases left in between. The CDR3 reads CASSYRVKEETQYF. The CDR3 nucleotides read TGTGCCAGCAGCTACAGGGTCAAGGAAGAGACCCAGTACTTC.

As to this clonotype: A much larger clone sits a single nucleotide away, making a read error possible. The chain carries TRBV11-2 and TRBJ2-7; 8 bases map to TRBD2. Germline CDR1 reads SGHAT; CDR2 reads FQNNGV. The CDR3 sequence is 16 residues long. The CDR3 loop reads CAGSLDLAGGTYEQYF. The CDR3 DNA is TGTGCCGGCAGCTTAGATTTGGCGGGGGGCACCTACGAGCAGTACTTC.

This clonotype has ten or more counts. The chain recombines TRBV4-3 with TRBJ2-3, with TRBD2 matching over 11 bases. The CDR3 spans 17 residues. Unmatched junction bases numbered 11, after V lost 4 bases and J lost 5 bases. Germline lookup yields CDR1 LGHNA and CDR2 YSLEER. The CDR3 sequence is CASSPGIAGGPEDTQYF. The CDR3 DNA follows: TGCGCCAGCAGCCCCGGAATAGCGGGAGGGCCGGAAGATACGCAGTATTTT.

In this sample, this clonotype turned up many times. The chain combines TRBV7-6 with TRBJ1-1, with a weak D call TRBD1 (6 bases). V lost 5 bases and J lost 2, with 15 bases in between. This CDR3 region has 15 residues. CDR1 is SGHVS and CDR2 is FNYEAQ in the germline V gene. CDR3 coding DNA: TGTGCCAGCAGCCACACGACAGGTCTAAACACTGAAGCTTTCTTT. This gives the protein CASSHTTGLNTEAFF. The whole variable domain, remainder taken from reference TRBV7-6 and TRBJ1-1, is GAGVSQSPRYKVTKRGQDVALRCDPISGHVSLYWYRQALGQGPEFLTYFNYEAQQDKSGLPNDRFSAERPEGSISTLTIQRTEQRDSAMYRCASSHTTGLNTEAFFGQGTRLTVV.